Sequencing of this T cell receptor beta chain was carried out in a study of shared clonotypes between healthy human individuals. Measured with immunoSEQ multiplex PCR; TCRdb has only the in-frame clones, and not every one. Among roughly 2,000,000 clones, about 95% were seen once, and the ten largest hold 0.95% to 1.5%. Cells designated naive CD8 were CD45RO-negative and were positively selected for CCR7, with terminally differentiated effector memory CD45RA+ cells excluded. CDR1 is SGHVS, CDR2 FQNEAQ, per germline. V shed 5 bases and J shed 3 bases, with 16 bases lying between them. This CDR3 contains 16 residues. Concerning this clone itself: The antigen remains undetermined.

General study results and limits: Among several donors, approximately 5% of naive CD4 clonotypes were found in common.

The TCR was taken from a man between 18 and 35 years old in good health. The sequencing input was naive CD8+ T cells sorted from blood. V usage is TRBV7-8 and J usage is TRBJ2-2; TRBD2 might be the D (5 bases). This CDR3 reads CASSPPGGDYTGELFF. The CDR3 nucleotides are TGTGCCAGCAGCCCACCCGGAGGAGACTACACCGGGGAGCTGTTTTTT.